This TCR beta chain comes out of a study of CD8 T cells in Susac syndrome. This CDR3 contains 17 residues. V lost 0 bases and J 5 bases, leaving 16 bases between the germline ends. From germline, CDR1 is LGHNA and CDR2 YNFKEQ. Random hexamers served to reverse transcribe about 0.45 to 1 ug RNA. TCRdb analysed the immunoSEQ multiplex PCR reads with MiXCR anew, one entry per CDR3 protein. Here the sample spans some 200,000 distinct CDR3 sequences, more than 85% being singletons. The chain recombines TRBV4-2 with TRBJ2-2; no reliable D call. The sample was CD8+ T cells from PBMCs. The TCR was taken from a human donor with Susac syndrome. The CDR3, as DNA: TGTGCCAGCAGCCAAGACGGAACCGGAGTCTGGACCGGGGAGCTGTTTTTT. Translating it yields CASSQDGTGVWTGELFF.